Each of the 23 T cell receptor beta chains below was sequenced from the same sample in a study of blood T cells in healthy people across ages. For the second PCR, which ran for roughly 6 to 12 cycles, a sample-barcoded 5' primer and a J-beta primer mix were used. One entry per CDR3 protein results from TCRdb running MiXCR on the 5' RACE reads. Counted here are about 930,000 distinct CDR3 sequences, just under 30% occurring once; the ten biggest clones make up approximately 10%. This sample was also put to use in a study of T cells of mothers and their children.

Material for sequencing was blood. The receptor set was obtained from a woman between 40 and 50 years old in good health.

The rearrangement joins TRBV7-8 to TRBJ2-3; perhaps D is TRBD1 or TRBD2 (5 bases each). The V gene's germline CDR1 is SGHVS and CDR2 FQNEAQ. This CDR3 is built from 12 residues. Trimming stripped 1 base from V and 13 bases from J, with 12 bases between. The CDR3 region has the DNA TGTGCCAGCAGCTTAGGTAGAGGGGACGAGTATTTT. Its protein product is CASSLGRGDEYF.

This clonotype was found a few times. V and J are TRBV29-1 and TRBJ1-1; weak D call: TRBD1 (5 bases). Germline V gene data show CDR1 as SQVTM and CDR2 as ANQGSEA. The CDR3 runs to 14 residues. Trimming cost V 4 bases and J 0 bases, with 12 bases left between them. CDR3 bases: TGCAGCGTTGGGGGGGATGTAGTGAACACTGAAGCTTTCTTT. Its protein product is CSVGGDVVNTEAFF.

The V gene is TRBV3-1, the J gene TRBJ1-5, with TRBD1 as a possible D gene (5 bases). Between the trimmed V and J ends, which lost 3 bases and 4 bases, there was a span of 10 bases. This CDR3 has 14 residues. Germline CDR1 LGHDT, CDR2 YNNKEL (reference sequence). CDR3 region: CASSQAGQNQPQHF. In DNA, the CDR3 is TGTGCCAGCAGCCAGGCAGGGCAAAATCAGCCCCAGCATTTT.

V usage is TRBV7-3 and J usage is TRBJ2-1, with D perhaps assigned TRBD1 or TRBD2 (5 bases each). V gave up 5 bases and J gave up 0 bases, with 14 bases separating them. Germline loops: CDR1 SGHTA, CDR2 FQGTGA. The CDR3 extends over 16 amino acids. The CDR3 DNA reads TGTGCCAGCAGCCCGAGACCAGGGAGCTCCTACAATGAGCAGTTCTTC. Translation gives CASSPRPGSSYNEQFF.

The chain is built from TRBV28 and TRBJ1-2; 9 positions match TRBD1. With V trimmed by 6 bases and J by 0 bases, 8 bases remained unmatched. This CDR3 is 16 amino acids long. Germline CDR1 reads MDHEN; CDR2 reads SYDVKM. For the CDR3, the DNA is TGTGCCAGCAGGGCCAGGGACAGGGTTCCTAACTATGGCTACACCTTC. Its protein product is CASRARDRVPNYGYTF.

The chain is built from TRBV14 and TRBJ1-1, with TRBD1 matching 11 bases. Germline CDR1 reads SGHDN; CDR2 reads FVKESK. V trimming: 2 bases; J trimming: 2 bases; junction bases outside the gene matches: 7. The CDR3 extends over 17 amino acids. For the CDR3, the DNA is TGTGCCAGCAGCCAACCGGGACAGGGGGGTCAAAACACTGAAGCTTTCTTT. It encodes CASSQPGQGGQNTEAFF.

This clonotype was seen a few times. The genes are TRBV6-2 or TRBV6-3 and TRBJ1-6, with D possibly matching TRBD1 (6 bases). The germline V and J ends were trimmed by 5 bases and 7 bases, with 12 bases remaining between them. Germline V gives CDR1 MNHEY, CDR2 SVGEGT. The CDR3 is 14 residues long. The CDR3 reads CASSRTVGNSPLHF. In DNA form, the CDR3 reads TGTGCCAGCAGTCGGACAGTTGGGAATTCACCCCTCCACTTT.

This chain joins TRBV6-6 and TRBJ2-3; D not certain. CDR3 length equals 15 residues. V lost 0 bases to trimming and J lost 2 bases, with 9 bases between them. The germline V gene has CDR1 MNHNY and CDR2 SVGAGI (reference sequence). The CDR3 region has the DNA TGTGCCAGCAGTTACTCGAACCTTAACACAGATACGCAGTATTTT. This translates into CASSYSNLNTDTQYF.

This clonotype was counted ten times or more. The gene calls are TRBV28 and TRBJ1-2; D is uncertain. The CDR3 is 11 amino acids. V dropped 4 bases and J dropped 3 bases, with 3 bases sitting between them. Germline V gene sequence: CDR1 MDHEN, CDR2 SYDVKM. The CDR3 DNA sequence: TGTGCCAGCAGTTCAGACTATGGCTACACCTTC. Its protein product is CASSSDYGYTF.

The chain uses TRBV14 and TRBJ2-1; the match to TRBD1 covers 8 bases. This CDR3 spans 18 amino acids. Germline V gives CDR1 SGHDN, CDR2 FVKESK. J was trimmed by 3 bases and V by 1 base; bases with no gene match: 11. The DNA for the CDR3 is TGTGCCAGCAGCCAAGTACTATCTCGGACAGGGAACTACAATGAGCAGTTCTTC. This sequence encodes CASSQVLSRTGNYNEQFF.

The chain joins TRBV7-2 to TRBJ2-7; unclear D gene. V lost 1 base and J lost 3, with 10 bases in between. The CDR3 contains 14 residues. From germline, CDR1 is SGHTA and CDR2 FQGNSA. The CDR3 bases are TGTGCCAGCAGCTTAGGGCATGGGTACTACGAGCAGTACTTC. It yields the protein CASSLGHGYYEQYF.

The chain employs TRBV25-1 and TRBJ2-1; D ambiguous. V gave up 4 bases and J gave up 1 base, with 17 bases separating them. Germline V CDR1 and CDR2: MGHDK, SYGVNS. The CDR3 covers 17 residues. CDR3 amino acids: CASSGAVGFGSYNEQFF. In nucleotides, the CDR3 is TGTGCCAGCAGTGGTGCAGTGGGGTTCGGGTCCTACAATGAGCAGTTCTTC.

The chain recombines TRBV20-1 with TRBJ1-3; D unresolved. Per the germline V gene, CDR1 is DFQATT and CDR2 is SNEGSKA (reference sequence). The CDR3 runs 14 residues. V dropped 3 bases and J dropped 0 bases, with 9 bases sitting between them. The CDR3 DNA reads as TGCAGTGCTAGCCACGGGAGCTCTGGAAACACCATATATTTT. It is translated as CSASHGSSGNTIYF.

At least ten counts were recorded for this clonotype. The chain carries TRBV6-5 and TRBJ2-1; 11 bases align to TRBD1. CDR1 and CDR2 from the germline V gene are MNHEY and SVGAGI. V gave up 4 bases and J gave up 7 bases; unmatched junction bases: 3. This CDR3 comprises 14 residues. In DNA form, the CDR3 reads TGTGCCAGCAGTTCGGACAGGGGGCTAAATGAGCAGTTCTTC. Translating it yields CASSSDRGLNEQFF.

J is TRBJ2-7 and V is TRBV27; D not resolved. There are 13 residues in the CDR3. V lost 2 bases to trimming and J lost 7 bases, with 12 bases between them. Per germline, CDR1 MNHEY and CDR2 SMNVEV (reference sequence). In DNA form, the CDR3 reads TGTGCCAGCAGTTTAGTTAGCTGGGATGAGCAGTACTTC. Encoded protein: CASSLVSWDEQYF.

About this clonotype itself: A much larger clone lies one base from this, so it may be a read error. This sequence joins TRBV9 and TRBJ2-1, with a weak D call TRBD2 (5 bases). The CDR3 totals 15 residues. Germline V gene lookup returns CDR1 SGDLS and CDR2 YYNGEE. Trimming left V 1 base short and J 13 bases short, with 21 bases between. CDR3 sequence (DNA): TGTGCCAGCAGCGTATCCGGACTCAACCACCAGACCCAGTTCTTC. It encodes CASSVSGLNHQTQFF.

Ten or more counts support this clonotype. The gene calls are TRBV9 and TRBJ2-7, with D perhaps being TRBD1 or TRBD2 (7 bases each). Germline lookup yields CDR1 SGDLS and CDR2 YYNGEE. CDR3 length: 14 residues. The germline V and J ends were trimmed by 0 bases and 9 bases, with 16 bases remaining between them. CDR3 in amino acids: CASSVEFSGTAQYF. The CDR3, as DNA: TGTGCCAGCAGCGTAGAATTCAGCGGGACAGCGCAGTACTTC.

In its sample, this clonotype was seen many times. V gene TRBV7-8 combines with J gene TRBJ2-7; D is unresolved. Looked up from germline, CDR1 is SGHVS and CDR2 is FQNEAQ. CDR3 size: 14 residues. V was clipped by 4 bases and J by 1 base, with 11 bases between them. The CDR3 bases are TGTGCCAGCAGCTCTAAGGCCGGATCCTACGAGCAGTACTTC. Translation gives CASSSKAGSYEQYF. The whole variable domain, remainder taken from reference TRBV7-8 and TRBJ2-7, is GAGVSQSPRYKVAKRGQDVALRCDPISGHVSLFWYQQALGQGPEFLTYFQNEAQLDKSGLPSDRFFAERPEGSVSTLKIQRTQQEDSAVYLCASSSKAGSYEQYFGPGTRLTVT.

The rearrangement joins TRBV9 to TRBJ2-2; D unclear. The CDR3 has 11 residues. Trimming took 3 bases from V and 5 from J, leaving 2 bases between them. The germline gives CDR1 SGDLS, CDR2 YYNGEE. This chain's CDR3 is CASSGTGELFF. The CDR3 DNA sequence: TGTGCCAGCAGCGGGACCGGGGAGCTGTTTTTT.

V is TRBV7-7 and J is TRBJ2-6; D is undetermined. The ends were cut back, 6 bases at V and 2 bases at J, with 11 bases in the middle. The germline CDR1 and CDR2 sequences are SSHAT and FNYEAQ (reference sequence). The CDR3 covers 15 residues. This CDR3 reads CASRPLEAGANVLTF. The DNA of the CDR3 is TGTGCCAGCAGGCCCCTAGAGGCTGGGGCCAACGTCCTGACTTTC. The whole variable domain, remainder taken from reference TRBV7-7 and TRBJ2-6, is GAGVSQSPRYKVTKRGQDVTLRCDPISSHATLYWYQQALGQGPEFLTYFNYEAQPDKSGLPSDRFSAERPEGSISTLTIQRTEQRDSAMYRCASRPLEAGANVLTFGAGSRLTVL.

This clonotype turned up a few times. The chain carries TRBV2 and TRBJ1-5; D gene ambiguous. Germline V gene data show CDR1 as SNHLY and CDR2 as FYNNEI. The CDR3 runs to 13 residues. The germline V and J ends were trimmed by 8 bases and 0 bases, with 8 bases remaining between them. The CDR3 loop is CASLRNSNQPQHF. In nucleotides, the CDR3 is TGTGCCAGCCTCAGGAATAGCAATCAGCCCCAGCATTTT.

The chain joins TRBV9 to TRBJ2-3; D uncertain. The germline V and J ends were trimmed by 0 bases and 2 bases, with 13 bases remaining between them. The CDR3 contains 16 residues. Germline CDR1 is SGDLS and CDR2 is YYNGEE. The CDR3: CASSVGAPTTTDTQYF. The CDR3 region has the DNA TGTGCCAGCAGCGTAGGTGCCCCCACCACCACAGATACGCAGTATTTT. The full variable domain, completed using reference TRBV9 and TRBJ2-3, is DSGVTQTPKHLITATGQRVTLRCSPRSGDLSVYWYQQSLDQGLQFLIQYYNGEERAKGNILERFSAQQFPDLHSELNLSSLELGDSALYFCASSVGAPTTTDTQYFGPGTRLTVL.

The CDR3 loop is CASSPFGGLRSSGANVLTF. Here the CDR3 DNA reads TGTGCCAGCAGCCCGTTCGGGGGTTTACGATCCTCTGGGGCCAACGTCCTGACTTTC. This sequence joins TRBV14 and TRBJ2-6, with D perhaps matching TRBD2 (6 bases). The CDR3 spans 19 residues. Germline V gene lookup returns CDR1 SGHDN and CDR2 FVKESK. V was trimmed by 4 bases and J by 0 bases, leaving 19 bases between them.